These T cell receptor beta chains were read from a single sample in a study of radiotherapy plus CTLA-4 blockade in lung cancer. TCRdb keeps only in-frame clones here, not all; method: immunoSEQ multiplex PCR. The data contain 50,000 to 75,000 clones, roughly 77% of them singletons. This specimen consisted of peripheral blood, obtained from a patient treated with radiotherapy plus ipilimumab. These receptors were taken from a human donor with non-small cell lung cancer who had a complete response to radiotherapy plus ipilimumab. Each CDR3 is given with its conserved first and last residue. The order of the fields is CDR3 length, D gene, clone size, J gene, V gene, CDR3 protein, CDR3 DNA. The D gene is left open where the match is weak. Clone size, where shown, is once, few, many, or a class for clones that have expanded.

>21|-|few|TRBJ2-3|TRBV9
CASSVGRKIVSAIDSTDTQYF
TGTGCCAGCAGCGTAGGGCGGAAAATAGTTAGCGCGATAGATTCGACAGATACGCAGTATTTT
>15|-|-|TRBJ2-2|TRBV11-2
CASSSPRVNTGELFF
TGTGCCAGCAGCTCCCCCCGGGTGAACACCGGGGAGCTGTTTTTT
>16|TRBD2|-|TRBJ2-5|TRBV15
CATSRAIAGYQETQYF
TGTGCCACCAGCAGAGCAATAGCGGGTTACCAAGAGACCCAGTACTTC
>12|-|medium-sized|TRBJ1-5|TRBV7-2
CASSSQNQPQHF
TGTGCCAGCAGCTCTCAGAATCAGCCCCAGCATTTT
>13|-|-|TRBJ2-5|TRBV28
CASTEGGKETQYF
TGTGCCAGCACCGAGGGAGGAAAAGAGACCCAGTACTTC
>16|TRBD1|-|TRBJ1-6|TRBV18
CASSPEPGTGSSPLHF
TGTGCCAGCTCACCAGAGCCCGGGACAGGGTCTTCACCCCTCCACTTT
>14|-|-|TRBJ2-3|TRBV11-2
CASSLETGTDTQYF
TGTGCCAGCAGCTTAGAGACTGGCACAGATACGCAGTATTTT
>16|-|-|TRBJ2-2|TRBV2
CASSKGRSLNTGELFF
TGTGCCAGCTCAAAAGGCCGATCCCTAAACACCGGGGAGCTGTTTTTT
>14|TRBD1|-|TRBJ2-3|TRBV11-3
CASSPTGVRDTQYF
TGTGCCAGCAGCCCAACAGGGGTTAGAGATACGCAGTATTTT
>14|TRBD2|once|TRBJ2-3|TRBV7-6
CASSLPWREKTQYF
TGTGCCAGCAGCCTCCCGTGGCGGGAGAAAACGCAGTATTTT
>15|-|-|TRBJ1-2|TRBV4-3
CASSQNPGTNYGYTF
TGCGCCAGCAGCCAAAATCCAGGGACTAACTATGGCTACACCTTC
>15|TRBD1|-|TRBJ2-1|TRBV5-5
CASSPEDREVNEQFF
TGTGCCAGCAGCCCCGAGGACAGGGAAGTCAATGAGCAGTTCTTC
>15|-|few|TRBJ2-5|TRBV6-5
CASSLTFDNQETQYF
TGTGCCAGCAGTCTAACTTTCGACAACCAAGAGACCCAGTACTTC
>13|TRBD1|-|TRBJ1-2|TRBV29-1
CSVLPGQGYGYTF
TGCAGCGTTCTACCGGGACAGGGGTATGGCTACACCTTC
>13|-|-|TRBJ2-5|TRBV10-2
CASTQVPQETQYF
TGCGCCAGCACCCAAGTACCCCAAGAGACCCAGTACTTC
>15|-|-|TRBJ2-7|TRBV15
CATSRDWSPKAEQYF
TGTGCCACCAGCAGAGATTGGTCCCCCAAGGCCGAGCAGTACTTC
>14|-|-|TRBJ1-1|TRBV11-3
CASSPNRQNTEAFF
TGTGCCAGCAGCCCGAACAGGCAGAACACTGAAGCTTTCTTT
>18|TRBD1|-|TRBJ1-2|TRBV14
CASNSVQGAEFSVDGYTF
TGTGCCAGCAACTCCGTACAGGGGGCGGAATTCTCCGTGGATGGCTACACCTTC
>11|-|-|TRBJ2-7|TRBV20-1
CSARVRQEQYF
TGCAGTGCTAGGGTGAGACAGGAGCAGTACTTC
>11|-|few|TRBJ1-1|TRBV2
CASCRGTEAFF
TGTGCCAGCTGCAGAGGCACTGAAGCTTTCTTT
>11|TRBD1|few|TRBJ1-2|TRBV20-1
CSAQGGLGYTF
TGCAGTGCCCAGGGGGGTCTTGGCTACACCTTC
>15|-|-|TRBJ1-2|TRBV11-3
CASSLGGEDAGGYTF
TGTGCCAGCAGCTTGGGTGGGGAGGATGCTGGTGGCTACACCTTC
>12|-|-|TRBJ2-2|TRBV5-1
CASSLRSGELFF
TGCGCCAGCAGCTTGAGGTCGGGGGAGCTGTTTTTT
>14|-|-|TRBJ1-5|TRBV5-8
CASSLLNWKQPQHF
TGTGCCAGCAGCCTACTCAATTGGAAACAGCCCCAGCATTTT
>16|TRBD1|-|TRBJ2-1|TRBV5-6
CASSEDQGALYNEQFF
TGTGCCAGCAGCGAAGACCAGGGGGCACTCTACAATGAGCAGTTCTTC
>13|-|-|TRBJ1-5|TRBV11-3
CASSLSGDQPQHF
TGTGCCAGCAGCTTATCTGGGGATCAGCCCCAGCATTTT
>15|-|once|TRBJ2-7|TRBV18
CASSPDGRSSYEQYF
TGTGCCAGCTCACCAGACGGACGGTCATCCTACGAGCAGTACTTC